This T cell receptor (beta chain) was retrieved from a study of blood T cell repertoires in COVID-19. Study information: Samples of COVID-19 (acute and convalescent) were obtained from the United States, Italy and Spain.

Individuals drawn from 24 US areas were about 18 to 95 years old. Donors in Cohort 3 counted as recovered after two negative PCRs, clearance, or symptom resolution. The CDR3 loop spans 15 amino acids. V was clipped by 5 bases and J by 3 bases, with 17 bases between them. From germline, CDR1 is PRHDT and CDR2 FYEKMQ (reference sequence). TCRdb keeps only in-frame clones here, not all; method: immunoSEQ multiplex PCR. The sample lists roughly 500,000 clones, approximately 90% occurring once. V is TRBV13 and J is TRBJ2-7, with a weak D call TRBD1 (6 bases). Input material: PBMCs or T cells enriched from blood (not recorded which). The source is a woman between 35 and 50 years old who had recovered from COVID-19. The CDR3 sequence: CASSPQGQGLYEQYF. The DNA of the CDR3 is TGTGCCAGCAGCCCCCAGGGGCAGGGGCTCTACGAGCAGTACTTC.